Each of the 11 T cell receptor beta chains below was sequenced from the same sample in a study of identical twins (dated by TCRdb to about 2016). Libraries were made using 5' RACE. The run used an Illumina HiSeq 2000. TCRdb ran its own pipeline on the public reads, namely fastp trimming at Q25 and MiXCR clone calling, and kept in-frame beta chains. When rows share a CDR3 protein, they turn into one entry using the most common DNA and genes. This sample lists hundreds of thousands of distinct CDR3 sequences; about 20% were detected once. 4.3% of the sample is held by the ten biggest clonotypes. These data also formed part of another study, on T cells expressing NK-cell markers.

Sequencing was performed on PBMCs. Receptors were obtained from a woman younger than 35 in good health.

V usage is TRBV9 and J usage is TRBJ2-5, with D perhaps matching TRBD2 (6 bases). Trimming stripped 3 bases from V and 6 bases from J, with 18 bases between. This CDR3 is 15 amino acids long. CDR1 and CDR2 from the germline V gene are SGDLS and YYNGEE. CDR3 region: CASSAVRSGVQTQYF. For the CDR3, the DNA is TGTGCCAGCAGCGCCGTAAGGTCGGGGGTACAGACCCAGTACTTC.

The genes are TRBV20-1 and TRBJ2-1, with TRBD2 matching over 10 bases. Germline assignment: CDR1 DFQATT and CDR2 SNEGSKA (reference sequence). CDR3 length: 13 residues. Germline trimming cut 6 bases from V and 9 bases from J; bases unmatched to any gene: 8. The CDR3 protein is CSATLAGVGEQFF. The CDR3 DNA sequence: TGCAGTGCCACCCTAGCGGGAGTGGGTGAGCAGTTCTTC.

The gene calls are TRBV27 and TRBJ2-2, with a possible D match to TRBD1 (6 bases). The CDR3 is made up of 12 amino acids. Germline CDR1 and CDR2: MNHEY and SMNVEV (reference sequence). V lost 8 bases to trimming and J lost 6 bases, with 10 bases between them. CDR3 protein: CASGRGSGELFF. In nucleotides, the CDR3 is TGTGCCAGCGGCAGGGGATCCGGGGAGCTGTTTTTT.

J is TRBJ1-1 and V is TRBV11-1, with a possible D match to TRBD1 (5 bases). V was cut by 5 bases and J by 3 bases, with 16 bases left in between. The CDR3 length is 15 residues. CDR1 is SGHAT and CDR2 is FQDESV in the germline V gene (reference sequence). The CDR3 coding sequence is TGTGCCAGCAGCCCCTCCGGGGGGTTCGACACTGAAGCTTTCTTT. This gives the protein CASSPSGGFDTEAFF.

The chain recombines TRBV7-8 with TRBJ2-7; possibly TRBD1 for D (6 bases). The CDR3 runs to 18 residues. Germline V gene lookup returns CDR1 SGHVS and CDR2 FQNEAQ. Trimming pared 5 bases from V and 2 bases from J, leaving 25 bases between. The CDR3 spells CASSQITAGGGYTYEQYF. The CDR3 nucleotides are TGTGCCAGCAGCCAAATTACGGCCGGTGGGGGCTACACCTACGAGCAGTACTTC.

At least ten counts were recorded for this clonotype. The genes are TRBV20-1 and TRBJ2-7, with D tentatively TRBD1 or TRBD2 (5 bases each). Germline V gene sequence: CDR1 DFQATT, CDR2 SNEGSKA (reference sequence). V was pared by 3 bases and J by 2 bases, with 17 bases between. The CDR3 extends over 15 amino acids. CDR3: CSASPGTGPTYEQYF. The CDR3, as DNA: TGCAGTGCTAGCCCCGGGACGGGTCCAACCTACGAGCAGTACTTC.

The CDR3 coding sequence is TGTGCCAGCAGCTTAGTACGCGGGAGGGCCTTGGGGGAGCTGTTTTTT. Translation: CASSLVRGRALGELFF. The genes are TRBV11-2 and TRBJ2-2, with 9 bases identical to TRBD2. The length of the CDR3 is 16 residues. V lost 1 base and J lost 8; bases outside the gene matches: 8. From germline, CDR1 is SGHAT and CDR2 FQNNGV.

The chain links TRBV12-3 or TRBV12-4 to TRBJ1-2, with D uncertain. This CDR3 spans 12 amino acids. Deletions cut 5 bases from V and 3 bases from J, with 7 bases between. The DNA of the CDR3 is TGTGCCAGCAGTCCCTCGTACTATGGCTACACCTTC. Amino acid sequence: CASSPSYYGYTF.

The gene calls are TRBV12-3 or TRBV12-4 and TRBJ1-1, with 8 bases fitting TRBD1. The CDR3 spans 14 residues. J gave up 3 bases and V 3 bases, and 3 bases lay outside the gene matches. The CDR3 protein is CASSFQGAHTEAFF. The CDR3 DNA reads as TGTGCCAGCAGTTTCCAGGGGGCTCACACTGAAGCTTTCTTT.

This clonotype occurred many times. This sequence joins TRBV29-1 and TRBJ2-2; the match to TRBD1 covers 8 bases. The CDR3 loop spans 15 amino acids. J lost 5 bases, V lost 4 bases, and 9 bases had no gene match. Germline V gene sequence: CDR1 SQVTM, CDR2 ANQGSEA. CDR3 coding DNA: TGCAGCGTTGGCGAGGTGGACAGGGTAACCGGGGAGCTGTTTTTT. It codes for CSVGEVDRVTGELFF.

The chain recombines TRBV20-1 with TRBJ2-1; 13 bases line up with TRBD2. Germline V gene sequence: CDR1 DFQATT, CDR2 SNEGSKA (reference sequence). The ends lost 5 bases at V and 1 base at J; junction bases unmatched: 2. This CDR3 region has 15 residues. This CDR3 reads CSALGLAGSYNEQFF. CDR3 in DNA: TGCAGTGCTCTGGGACTAGCGGGGTCCTACAATGAGCAGTTCTTC.